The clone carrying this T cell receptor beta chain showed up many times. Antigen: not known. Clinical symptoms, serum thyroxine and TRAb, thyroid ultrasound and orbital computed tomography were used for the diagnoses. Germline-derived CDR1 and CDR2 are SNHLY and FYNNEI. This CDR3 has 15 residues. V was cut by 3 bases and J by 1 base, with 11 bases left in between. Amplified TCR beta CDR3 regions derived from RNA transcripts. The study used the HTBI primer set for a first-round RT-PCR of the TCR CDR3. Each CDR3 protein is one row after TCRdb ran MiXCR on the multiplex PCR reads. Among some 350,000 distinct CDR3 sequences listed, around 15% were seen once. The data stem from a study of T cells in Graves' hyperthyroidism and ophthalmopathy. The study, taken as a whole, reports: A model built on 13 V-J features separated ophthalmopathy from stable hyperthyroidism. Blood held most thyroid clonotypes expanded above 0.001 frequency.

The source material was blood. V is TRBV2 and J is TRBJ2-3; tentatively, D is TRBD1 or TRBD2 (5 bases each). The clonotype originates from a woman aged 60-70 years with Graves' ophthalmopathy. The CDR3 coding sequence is TGTGCCAGCAGTGAGGCGGGCAGGGGCACAGATACGCAGTATTTT. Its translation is CASSEAGRGTDTQYF.